This T cell receptor (beta chain) was profiled in a study of technical replicates of blood from several donors. This clone appeared a few times. Between the trimmed V and J ends, which lost 5 bases and 3 bases, there was a span of 13 bases. CDR1 SGHTA and CDR2 FQGTGA come from the germline V gene. The CDR3 runs 15 residues. Sequencing was performed with immunoSEQ multiplex PCR; in TCRdb, only in-frame clones are kept and a portion is missing. The sample comprises about 80,000 clones, roughly 91% of which are singletons, and roughly 0.4% rests with the top ten. V is TRBV7-3 and J is TRBJ2-2; tentatively, D is TRBD1 (8 bases). The sequencing input was T cells isolated from PBMCs. This TCR came from a human donor in good health. The CDR3: CASSKQGGDTGELFF. The DNA of the CDR3 is TGTGCCAGCAGCAAACAGGGGGGGGACACCGGGGAGCTGTTTTTT.